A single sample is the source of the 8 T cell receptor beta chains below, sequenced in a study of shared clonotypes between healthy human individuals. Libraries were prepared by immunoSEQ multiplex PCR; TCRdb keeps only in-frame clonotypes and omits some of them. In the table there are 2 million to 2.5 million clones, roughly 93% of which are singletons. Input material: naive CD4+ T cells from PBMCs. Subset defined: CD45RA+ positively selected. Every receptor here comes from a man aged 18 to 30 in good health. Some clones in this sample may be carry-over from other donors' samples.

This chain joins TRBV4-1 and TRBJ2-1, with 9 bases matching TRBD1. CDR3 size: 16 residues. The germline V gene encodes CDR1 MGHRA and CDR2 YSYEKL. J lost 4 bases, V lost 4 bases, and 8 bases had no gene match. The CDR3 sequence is CASSLLPGQGYNEQFF. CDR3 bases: TGCGCCAGCAGCCTACTCCCGGGACAGGGATACAATGAGCAGTTCTTC.

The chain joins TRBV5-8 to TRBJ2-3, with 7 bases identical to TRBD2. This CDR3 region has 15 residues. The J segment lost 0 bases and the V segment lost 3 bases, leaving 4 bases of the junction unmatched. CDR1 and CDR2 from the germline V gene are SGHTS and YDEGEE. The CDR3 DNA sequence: TGTGCCAGCAGCTCCCCGGGACTAAGCACAGATACGCAGTATTTT. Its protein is CASSSPGLSTDTQYF.

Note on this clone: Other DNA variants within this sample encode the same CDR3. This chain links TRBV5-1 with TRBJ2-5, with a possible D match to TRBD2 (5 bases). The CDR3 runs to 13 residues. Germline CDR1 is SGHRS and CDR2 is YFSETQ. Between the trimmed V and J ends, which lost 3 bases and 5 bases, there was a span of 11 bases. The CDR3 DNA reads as TGCGCCAGCAGCTCCGGGGTGGGGGAGACCCAGTACTTC. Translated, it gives CASSSGVGETQYF.

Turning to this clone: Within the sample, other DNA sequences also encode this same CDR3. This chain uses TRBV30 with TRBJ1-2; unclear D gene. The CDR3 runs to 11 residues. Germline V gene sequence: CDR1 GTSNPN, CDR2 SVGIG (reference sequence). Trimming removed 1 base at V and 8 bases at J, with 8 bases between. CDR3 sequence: CAWSGGSGYTF. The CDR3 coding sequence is TGTGCCTGGAGTGGCGGCTCGGGCTACACCTTC.

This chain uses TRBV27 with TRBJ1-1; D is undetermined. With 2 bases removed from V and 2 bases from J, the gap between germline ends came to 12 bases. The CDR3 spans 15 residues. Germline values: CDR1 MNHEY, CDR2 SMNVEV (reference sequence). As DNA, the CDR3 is TGTGCCAGCAGTTTACAGGCCCCCCTTAACACTGAAGCTTTCTTT. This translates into CASSLQAPLNTEAFF.

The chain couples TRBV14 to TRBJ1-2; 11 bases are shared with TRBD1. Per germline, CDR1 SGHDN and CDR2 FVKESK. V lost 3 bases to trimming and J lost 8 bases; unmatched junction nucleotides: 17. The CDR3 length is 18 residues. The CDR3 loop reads CASSQLWDRGDAKGGYTF. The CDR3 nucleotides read TGTGCCAGCAGCCAGTTATGGGACAGGGGGGACGCTAAAGGAGGCTACACCTTC.

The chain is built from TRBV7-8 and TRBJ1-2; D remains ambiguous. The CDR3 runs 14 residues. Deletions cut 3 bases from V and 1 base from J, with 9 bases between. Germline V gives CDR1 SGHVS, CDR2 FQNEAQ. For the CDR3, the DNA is TGTGCCAGCAGCTTGGCGTTGCTTAACTATGGCTACACCTTC. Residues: CASSLALLNYGYTF.

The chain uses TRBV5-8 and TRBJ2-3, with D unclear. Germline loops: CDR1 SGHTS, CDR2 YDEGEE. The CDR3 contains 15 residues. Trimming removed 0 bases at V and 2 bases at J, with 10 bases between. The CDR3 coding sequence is TGTGCCAGCAGCTTGGGTTTCTACAACACAGATACGCAGTATTTT. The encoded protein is CASSLGFYNTDTQYF.